These 8 T cell receptor beta chains originate from one sample sequenced in a study of T cells after yellow fever vaccination. TCRdb analysed the 5' RACE reads with MiXCR anew, one entry per CDR3 protein. The top ten hold approximately 16% of the sample, which has 300,000 to 450,000 distinct CDR3 sequences, 6.2% seen once. Here the sequenced sample was PBMCs, taken 5 days after the yellow fever booster vaccination. All receptors derive from a man aged 30-40 years who received the YFV17D yellow fever vaccine.

This clonotype was detected ten times or more. The genes are TRBV20-1 and TRBJ2-5; D is possibly TRBD2 (5 bases). Germline V gives CDR1 DFQATT, CDR2 SNEGSKA (reference sequence). Between the trimmed V and J ends, which lost 1 base and 5 bases, there was a span of 14 bases. CDR3 length equals 14 residues. The CDR3 DNA is TGCAGTGCTAGAGTGGCTGGAGGCGCGGAGACCCAGTACTTC. Translating gives CSARVAGGAETQYF.

This clonotype was observed many times. This chain's CDR3 is CSAPEWASASYEQYF. The DNA of the CDR3 is TGCAGTGCCCCCGAATGGGCTAGCGCATCCTACGAGCAGTACTTC. The chain employs TRBV20-1 and TRBJ2-7; tentative D call: TRBD2 (6 bases). The germline V gene has CDR1 DFQATT and CDR2 SNEGSKA (reference sequence). The CDR3 spans 15 residues. Trimming removed 6 bases from V and 1 base from J, with 19 bases in between.

This clonotype was observed a handful of times. The chain uses TRBV2 and TRBJ2-1, with unresolved D. Between the trimmed V and J ends, which lost 1 base and 10 bases, there was a span of 11 bases. Germline V gene sequence: CDR1 SNHLY, CDR2 FYNNEI. The CDR3 extends over 13 amino acids. The CDR3 DNA sequence: TGTGCCAGCAGTGAAGGGGTAGCCGAGGAGCAGTTCTTC. Protein sequence: CASSEGVAEEQFF.

The chain has TRBV12-3 or TRBV12-4 and TRBJ2-1; 9 bases map to TRBD2. The CDR3 runs to 18 residues. After removal of 0 bases from V and 3 bases from J, the junction contained 9 bases not matched to a gene. CDR3 sequence reads: CASSLATRGRAHYNEQFF. The CDR3 nucleotides read TGTGCCAGCAGTTTAGCGACCCGCGGGAGGGCCCACTACAATGAGCAGTTCTTC.

The table lists this clonotype with many counts. CDR3 in amino acids: CSVTPGLLQETQYF. The DNA of the CDR3 is TGCAGCGTAACGCCGGGACTACTCCAAGAGACCCAGTACTTC. The chain employs TRBV29-1 and TRBJ2-5; 7 bases align to TRBD2. Germline V CDR1 and CDR2: SQVTM, ANQGSEA. The CDR3 is 14 residues long. V lost 6 bases to trimming and J lost 1 base; unmatched junction nucleotides: 8.

The chain carries TRBV10-3 and TRBJ2-3; D call uncertain. V gave up 7 bases and J gave up 2 bases, with 13 bases separating them. CDR1 is ENHRY and CDR2 is SYGVKD in the germline V gene. The CDR3 is made up of 14 amino acids. CDR3: CAITDAGFTDTQYF. DNA of the CDR3: TGTGCCATCACCGACGCAGGCTTCACAGATACGCAGTATTTT.

This clonotype was picked up many times. J is TRBJ1-2 and V is TRBV5-1; D call uncertain. The CDR3 is 15 residues long. V was trimmed by 4 bases and J by 4 bases, leaving 17 bases between them. Germline lookup yields CDR1 SGHRS and CDR2 YFSETQ. The CDR3 DNA reads TGCGCCAGCAGCGCGTCAAACAGACTCCTCTATGGCTACACCTTC. The encoded protein is CASSASNRLLYGYTF.

This clonotype appeared many times. This chain joins TRBV20-1 and TRBJ2-1; D is possibly TRBD2 (5 bases). There are 13 residues in the CDR3. The germline V and J ends were trimmed by 3 bases and 0 bases, with 6 bases remaining between them. Germline CDR1 DFQATT, CDR2 SNEGSKA (reference sequence). The CDR3 coding sequence is TGCAGTGCTAGCGGGAACTCCTACAATGAGCAGTTCTTC. It is translated as CSASGNSYNEQFF.